The present entry profiles one T cell receptor beta chain with its context. Authors' processing steps: Using reference gene primer amplification, nucleated cell counts were estimated. The repertoire was sequenced with immunoSEQ multiplex PCR; TCRdb's copy has only in-frame clones and lacks some. V, J and clone size reflect that table, while D and trimming were determined from the DNA. The table has over 200,000 clones, 86% seen once. The CDR3 runs 15 residues. The V end was cut by 1 base, the J end by 5 bases, with 12 bases between. CDR1 SGHAT and CDR2 FQNNGV come from the germline V gene. The record originates from a study of blood T cell repertoires in COVID-19. Background on the study: COVID-19 samples from acute and convalescent phases originated in the United States, Italy and Spain. PBMCs, B-cell-depleted T cells, or T cells were the source of the cDNA or gDNA that made up the material.

During active infection, Seattle patients enrolled and were then monitored through disease. The sequence was obtained from a man aged 45-60 years with COVID-19, enrolled during active disease. The source material was peripheral blood. The chain has TRBV11-2 and TRBJ2-1; the D gene is possibly TRBD1 (7 bases). CDR3 sequence: CASSLGGGGHNEQFF. The DNA of the CDR3 is TGTGCCAGCAGCTTAGGAGGAGGGGGCCACAATGAGCAGTTCTTC.